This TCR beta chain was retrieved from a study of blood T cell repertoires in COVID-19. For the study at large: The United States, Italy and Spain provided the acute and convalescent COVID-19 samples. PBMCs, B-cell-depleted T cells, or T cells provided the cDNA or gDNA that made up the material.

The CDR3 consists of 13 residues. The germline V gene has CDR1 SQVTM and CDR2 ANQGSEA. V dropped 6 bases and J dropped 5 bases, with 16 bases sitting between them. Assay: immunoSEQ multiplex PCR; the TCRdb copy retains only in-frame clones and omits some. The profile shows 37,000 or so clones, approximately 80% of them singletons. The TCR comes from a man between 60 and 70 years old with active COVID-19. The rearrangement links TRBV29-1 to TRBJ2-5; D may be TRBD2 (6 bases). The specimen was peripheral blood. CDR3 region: CSVLLPGRETQYF. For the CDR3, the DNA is TGCAGCGTACTCCTCCCGGGGAGGGAGACCCAGTACTTC.